The present T cell receptor beta chain was sequenced within a study of shared clonotypes between healthy human individuals. The CDR3 loop spans 12 amino acids. The V and J ends lost 4 bases and 8 bases, in that order; junction bases with no gene match: 5. Germline values: CDR1 SGHDT, CDR2 YYEEEE. Some clones are missing from TCRdb's copy, which holds only in-frame ones; the method was immunoSEQ multiplex PCR. The sample records roughly 570,000 clones, 98% being singletons. Cells designated naive CD8 were CD45RO-negative and were positively selected for CCR7, with terminally differentiated effector memory CD45RA+ cells excluded.

The sequencing sample was made of naive CD8+ T cells sorted from blood. The clonotype comes from a man aged 30 to 45 in good health. The rearrangement joins TRBV5-6 to TRBJ1-2; the match to TRBD1 covers 7 bases. CDR3 residues: CASSVGTVGYTF. In nucleotides, the CDR3 is TGTGCCAGCAGCGTCGGGACAGTAGGCTACACCTTC. Combining the CDR3 with reference TRBV5-6 and TRBJ1-2 gives the whole variable domain DAGVTQSPTHLIKTRGQQVTLRCSPKSGHDTVSWYQQALGQGPQFIFQYYEEEERQRGNFPDRFSGHQFPNYSSELNVNALLLGDSALYLCASSVGTVGYTFGSGTRLTVV.